The following is a TCR beta chain sequence with its context. This sample was included in a study of blood T cell repertoires in COVID-19. On the study more broadly: Specimens from acute and convalescent COVID-19 originated in the United States, Italy and Spain. T cells, B-cell-depleted T cells, or PBMCs provided the cDNA or gDNA that served as material.

This table comes from immunoSEQ multiplex PCR, and its TCRdb copy is limited to in-frame clones, with some not included. The repertoire consists of about 250,000 clones, with 81% occurring once and the leading ten covering about 8%. CDR3 length: 15 amino acids. CDR1 is SGHRS and CDR2 is YFSETQ in the germline V gene. Trimming removed 7 bases from V and 8 bases from J; junction bases left unmatched: 12. The receptor comes from a woman at least 80 years old with acute or convalescent COVID-19. The V call is TRBV5-1, the J call TRBJ1-2; 12 bases map to TRBD1. The sequenced sample was peripheral blood. CDR3 in amino acids: CASGHPTGTGGGYTF. As DNA, the CDR3 is TGCGCCAGCGGCCATCCTACCGGGACAGGGGGCGGCTACACCTTC. The whole variable domain, remainder taken from reference TRBV5-1 and TRBJ1-2, is KAGVTQTPRYLIKTRGQQVTLSCSPISGHRSVSWYQQTPGQGLQFLFEYFSETQRNKGNFPGRFSGRQFSNSRSEMNVSTLELGDSALYLCASGHPTGTGGGYTFGSGTRLTVV.